One and the same sample provided the 31 T cell receptor beta chains below, sequenced in a study of blood T cell repertoires in COVID-19. Profiling relied on immunoSEQ multiplex PCR, and the TCRdb table lists in-frame clones only, not all of them. The sample yields fewer than 300,000 clones, roughly 91% seen once. The material sequenced was peripheral blood. The receptors stem from a man younger than 40 with acute or convalescent COVID-19.

The chain combines TRBV7-2 with TRBJ1-5, with D possibly TRBD1 on 5 matching bases. The germline V gene encodes CDR1 SGHTA and CDR2 FQGNSA. The V and J ends lost 0 bases and 8 bases respectively, with 11 bases between them. This CDR3 has 14 residues. For the CDR3, the DNA is TGTGCCAGCAGCTTAGCGGGACTTGGGGAGCCCCAGCATTTT. Translating gives CASSLAGLGEPQHF.

This clone was picked up a small number of times. The chain has TRBV21-1 and TRBJ2-7; the table names TRBD1, a call not compared with the DNA. TRBV21-1 is designated a pseudogene. This CDR3 spans 18 amino acids. This CDR3 reads CASSPHRKTQGTYYEQYF. CDR3 coding DNA: TGTGCCAGCAGCCCACATCGTAAGACCCAGGGAACATACTACGAGCAGTACTTC.

This clone was detected only once. DNA of the CDR3: TGTGCCAGCAGAGAGGCGGGGGGTGGCTACACCTTC. This codes for CASREAGGGYTF. The J gene is TRBJ1-2, the V gene TRBV28; tentative D call: TRBD1 (5 bases). V lost 6 bases and J 7 bases, leaving 12 bases between the germline ends. CDR1 is MDHEN, CDR2 SYDVKM, per germline. The CDR3 runs to 12 residues.

This clone was found once. The rearrangement links TRBV14 to TRBJ1-1; D unresolved. The V gene's germline CDR1 is SGHDN and CDR2 FVKESK. V lost 4 bases to trimming and J lost 5 bases, with 17 bases between them. The CDR3 is 15 amino acids. The CDR3 protein is CASSPRVARNTEAFF. DNA of the CDR3: TGTGCCAGCAGCCCCCGGGTGGCACGGAATACTGAAGCTTTCTTT.

This chain uses TRBV5-4 with TRBJ2-6; D perhaps matches TRBD2 (6 bases). The CDR3 runs to 16 residues. The germline V gene has CDR1 SGHNT and CDR2 YYREEE (reference sequence). V shed 4 bases and J shed 0 bases, with 11 bases lying between them. CDR3 region: CASSQGGNSGANVLTF. The CDR3, as DNA: TGTGCCAGCAGCCAGGGAGGCAACTCTGGGGCCAACGTCCTGACTTTC.

This clone has a handful of counts. This chain uses TRBV5-1 with TRBJ1-4; 9 bases line up with TRBD1. The germline gives CDR1 SGHRS, CDR2 YFSETQ. Unmatched junction bases numbered 6, after V lost 4 bases and J lost 5 bases. The CDR3 runs to 15 residues. DNA of the CDR3: TGCGCCAGCAGCCAAGGGACAGGGAGGAATGAAAAACTGTTTTTT. Amino acid sequence: CASSQGTGRNEKLFF.

This clone was seen only once. The rearrangement links TRBV28 to TRBJ2-7, with TRBD1 identical over 10 bases. Trimming took 5 bases from V and 6 from J; bases not matched to a gene: 10. Germline V gene data show CDR1 as MDHEN and CDR2 as SYDVKM. This CDR3 contains 15 residues. The CDR3 DNA reads as TGTGCCAGCAGTGGGGGGGGACAGGGGCAATCCGAGCAGTACTTC. Its protein product is CASSGGGQGQSEQYF.

The genes are TRBV29-1 and TRBJ1-3; D gene unclear. Germline CDR1 is SQVTM and CDR2 is ANQGSEA. The CDR3 sequence is 13 residues long. Trimming cost V 4 bases and J 0 bases, with 7 bases left between them. The CDR3 DNA reads TGCAGCGTTGCGGAGAGCTCTGGAAACACCATATATTTT. As protein: CSVAESSGNTIYF.

The chain employs TRBV7-3 and TRBJ1-6; 9 nucleotides agree with TRBD1. V shed 4 bases and J 9 bases; nucleotides not matched to a gene: 4. The CDR3 runs to 14 residues. Germline CDR1 and CDR2: SGHTA and FQGTGA. The CDR3, as DNA: TGTGCCAGCAGCTCACAGGGGGCCGGTTCACCCCTCCACTTT. Its translation: CASSSQGAGSPLHF.

The J gene is TRBJ2-7, the V gene TRBV2; 10 nucleotides line up with TRBD2. Germline values: CDR1 SNHLY, CDR2 FYNNEI. J gave up 1 base and V 8 bases, and 5 bases lay outside the gene matches. CDR3 size: 14 residues. CDR3 loop: CASQSGGASYEQYF. The CDR3 DNA sequence: TGTGCCAGCCAAAGCGGGGGGGCTTCCTACGAGCAGTACTTC.

The V gene is TRBV11-1, the J gene TRBJ1-1; D is undetermined. The CDR3 has 13 residues. Between the trimmed V and J ends, which lost 5 bases and 5 bases, there was a span of 12 bases. CDR1 and CDR2 (germline): SGHAT, FQDESV (reference sequence). The CDR3 reads CASSLGRLTEAFF. CDR3 DNA sequence: TGTGCCAGCAGCCTGGGGAGGCTAACTGAAGCTTTCTTT.

On this clone itself: Other nucleotide sequences in the sample specify the same CDR3. CDR3 DNA: TGCGCCAGCAGCTCCACTAGTCATCCCTACAATGAGCAGTTCTTC. It translates to CASSSTSHPYNEQFF. The genes are TRBV5-1 and TRBJ2-1; D is perhaps TRBD2 (5 bases). V was pared by 3 bases and J by 2 bases, with 12 bases between. Germline loops: CDR1 SGHRS, CDR2 YFSETQ. This CDR3 region has 15 residues.

The genes are TRBV27 and TRBJ2-3; perhaps TRBD1 as D (6 bases). The V end lost 9 bases, the J end lost 6 bases, and 13 bases lay between the germline ends. This CDR3 comprises 12 residues. CDR1 and CDR2 from the germline V gene are MNHEY and SMNVEV (reference sequence). As DNA, the CDR3 is TGTGCCAGTCGTTCCGACAGGGATACGCAGTATTTT. Its protein is CASRSDRDTQYF.

V is TRBV28 and J is TRBJ1-5; 10 nucleotides line up with TRBD1. Germline CDR1 reads MDHEN; CDR2 reads SYDVKM. J lost 6 bases, V lost 10 bases, and 15 bases had no gene match. There are 16 residues in the CDR3. CDR3: CATSSYWDRGSQPQHF. In nucleotides, the CDR3 is TGTGCCACCTCGTCTTACTGGGACAGGGGTAGTCAGCCCCAGCATTTT.

This sequence joins TRBV4-1 and TRBJ1-1; TRBD1 agrees at 7 bases. The CDR3 covers 15 residues. The germline gives CDR1 MGHRA, CDR2 YSYEKL. With 1 base clipped from V and 3 bases from J, the junction kept 5 bases outside the gene matches. This CDR3 reads CASSQAQGDDTEAFF. DNA for the CDR3: TGCGCCAGCAGCCAAGCCCAGGGGGATGACACTGAAGCTTTCTTT.

CDR3 nucleotide sequence: TGCGCCCGCCGCGGGGGGGCGGGGGAGTCCTACAATGAGCAGTTCTTC. Encoded protein: CARRGGAGESYNEQFF. This chain links TRBV5-1 with TRBJ2-1, with 9 nucleotides matching TRBD2. Germline V gene lookup returns CDR1 SGHRS and CDR2 YFSETQ. The ends lost 10 bases at V and 1 base at J; junction bases unmatched: 12. The CDR3 length is 16 residues.

This sequence joins TRBV6-5 and TRBJ1-5, with TRBD1 as a possible D gene (5 bases). This CDR3 is built from 15 residues. The V end lost 8 bases, the J end lost 4 bases, and 18 bases lay between the germline ends. CDR1 and CDR2 (germline): MNHEY, SVGAGI. CDR3 sequence: CASSIGAGGNQPQHF. CDR3 nucleotides: TGTGCCAGCTCCATCGGCGCCGGGGGAAATCAGCCCCAGCATTTT.

Comments on this clone: The sample holds other DNA sequences that translate to the same CDR3. The gene calls are TRBV28 and TRBJ1-2; D remains unclear. Germline CDR1 MDHEN, CDR2 SYDVKM. The CDR3 totals 12 residues. Trimming removed 3 bases from V and 4 bases from J, with 6 bases in between. For the CDR3, the DNA is TGTGCCAGCAGTTTGAACGGCTATGGCTACACCTTC. This codes for CASSLNGYGYTF.

The V call is TRBV11-3, the J call TRBJ2-2; 9 nucleotides align to TRBD1. Germline CDR1 and CDR2: SGHNT and YENEEA. The CDR3 loop spans 16 amino acids. J gave up 5 bases and V 4 bases, and 8 bases lay outside the gene matches. CDR3 residues: CASSSGTGRSTGELFF. In DNA form, the CDR3 reads TGTGCCAGCAGCTCCGGGACAGGGAGAAGTACCGGGGAGCTGTTTTTT. The variable domain in full, completed from reference TRBV11-3 and TRBJ2-2, reads EAGVVQSPRYKIIEKKQPVAFWCNPISGHNTLYWYLQNLGQGPELLIRYENEEAVDDSQLPKDRFSAERLKGVDSTLKIQPAELGDSAVYLCASSSGTGRSTGELFFGEGSRLTVL.

This chain connects TRBV19 to TRBJ1-5; no reliable D call. The CDR3 has 14 residues. The V end was cut by 4 bases, the J end by 2 bases, with 9 bases between. The germline CDR1 and CDR2 sequences are LNHDA and SQIVND (reference sequence). The CDR3 loop reads CASSSYGGNQPQHF. The CDR3, as DNA: TGTGCCAGTAGTAGCTACGGGGGCAATCAGCCCCAGCATTTT. Complete variable domain (other parts from reference TRBV19 and TRBJ1-5): DGGITQSPKYLFRKEGQNVTLSCEQNLNHDAMYWYRQDPGQGLRLIYYSQIVNDFQKGDIAEGYSVSREKKESFPLTVTSAQKNPTAFYLCASSSYGGNQPQHFGDGTRLSIL.

This clone was picked up a small number of times. The chain carries TRBV6-5 and TRBJ1-1; possibly TRBD1 for D (6 bases). The CDR3 spans 15 residues. Trimming took off 6 bases at V and 6 bases at J, with 20 bases between the two ends. Looked up from germline, CDR1 is MNHEY and CDR2 is SVGAGI. The CDR3 here is CASSPSGRQAPEAFF. DNA for the CDR3: TGTGCCAGCAGCCCAAGTGGGCGACAGGCCCCTGAAGCTTTCTTT.

The chain uses TRBV5-1 and TRBJ2-1; D is perhaps TRBD2 (6 bases). The germline V gene encodes CDR1 SGHRS and CDR2 YFSETQ. The CDR3 extends over 14 amino acids. V lost 5 bases and J 5 bases, leaving 14 bases between the germline ends. The CDR3: CASRVAASDNEQFF. The DNA of the CDR3 is TGCGCCAGCAGGGTAGCGGCTAGTGACAATGAGCAGTTCTTC. The full variable domain, rest sourced from reference TRBV5-1 and TRBJ2-1, is KAGVTQTPRYLIKTRGQQVTLSCSPISGHRSVSWYQQTPGQGLQFLFEYFSETQRNKGNFPGRFSGRQFSNSRSEMNVSTLELGDSALYLCASRVAASDNEQFFGPGTRLTVL.

J is TRBJ2-3 and V is TRBV10-1; 7 bases are a match to TRBD2. V dropped 2 bases and J dropped 1; count of bases not matched to a gene: 3. Per germline, CDR1 WNHNN and CDR2 SYGVQD (reference sequence). The CDR3 runs to 15 residues. CDR3 DNA: TGCGCCAGCAGTGAGGGGCTAGCGGGCACAGATACGCAGTATTTT. Translated: CASSEGLAGTDTQYF.

This clone has just a few counts. The chain couples TRBV27 to TRBJ2-7; D may be TRBD2 (5 bases). Trimming pared 3 bases from V and 2 bases from J, leaving 14 bases between. Germline CDR1 is MNHEY and CDR2 is SMNVEV (reference sequence). The CDR3 contains 15 residues. The CDR3 nucleotides are TGTGCCAGCAGTTTGAGGGTAGATCCAACCTACGAGCAGTACTTC. It translates to CASSLRVDPTYEQYF.

The chain joins TRBV5-5 to TRBJ1-4, with 8 nucleotides matching TRBD1. This CDR3 has 16 amino acids. J lost 4 bases, V lost 0 bases, and 5 bases had no gene match. Germline V CDR1 and CDR2: SGHKS, YYEKEE (reference sequence). The CDR3 DNA is TGTGCCAGCAGCTTGGTATCAGGGGGCGGTAATGAAAAACTGTTTTTT. It encodes CASSLVSGGGNEKLFF.

The chain employs TRBV9 and TRBJ2-1, with 9 bases that match TRBD2. V was clipped by 0 bases and J by 8 bases; unmatched bases: 9. This CDR3 has 16 amino acids. Germline CDR1 and CDR2: SGDLS and YYNGEE. For the CDR3, the DNA is TGTGCCAGCAGCGTAGAAGGCGGGAGGGCCTATCATGAGCAGTTCTTC. Amino acid sequence: CASSVEGGRAYHEQFF. The entire variable domain, with the rest obtained from reference TRBV9 and TRBJ2-1, is as follows: DSGVTQTPKHLITATGQRVTLRCSPRSGDLSVYWYQQSLDQGLQFLIQYYNGEERAKGNILERFSAQQFPDLHSELNLSSLELGDSALYFCASSVEGGRAYHEQFFGPGTRLTVL.

The J gene is TRBJ1-1, the V gene TRBV27; possible D gene TRBD1, 6 bases. The ends were cut back, 5 bases at V and 4 bases at J, with 8 bases in the middle. From germline, CDR1 is MNHEY and CDR2 SMNVEV (reference sequence). The CDR3 spans 12 residues. This CDR3 is CASSTGSTEAFF. The DNA of the CDR3 is TGTGCCAGCAGTACAGGGAGCACTGAAGCTTTCTTT.

V usage is TRBV7-5 and J usage is TRBJ1-4; the D call TRBD1 from the table was never checked on the DNA. TRBV7-5 counts as a pseudogene. This CDR3 contains 16 residues. CDR3: CARSPGQGTALEKLFF. The CDR3 DNA reads TGTGCCAGAAGCCCGGGACAGGGTACGGCGCTTGAAAAACTGTTTTTT.

V gene TRBV10-1 combines with J gene TRBJ1-1, with D possibly being TRBD1 (6 bases). V dropped 6 bases and J dropped 2 bases, with 10 bases sitting between them. The CDR3 length is 13 residues. Germline CDR1 and CDR2: WNHNN and SYGVQD (reference sequence). CDR3 DNA sequence: TGCGCCAGCAGCGCGGGGGCCAACACTGAAGCTTTCTTT. Translation gives CASSAGANTEAFF.

V and J are TRBV5-1 and TRBJ1-6; the D is unclear. CDR1 SGHRS and CDR2 YFSETQ come from the germline V gene. CDR3 length: 14 amino acids. Trimming left V 0 bases short and J 5 bases short, with 6 bases between. This CDR3 is CASSLASNNSPLHF. CDR3 sequence (DNA): TGCGCCAGCAGCTTGGCGTCTAATAATTCACCCCTCCACTTT.

The sample holds one count of this clone. The chain recombines TRBV29-1 with TRBJ1-2; D is undetermined. This CDR3 is built from 11 residues. V lost 7 bases, J lost 5 bases, and 11 bases lay in between. Germline CDR1 and CDR2: SQVTM and ANQGSEA. In DNA form, the CDR3 reads TGCAGCGCTACAGAAATATATGGCTACACCTTC. Encoded protein: CSATEIYGYTF.